This TCR beta chain is from a study of T cell responses to AZD1222 COVID-19 vaccine. Points from the study as a whole: Distributed over spike, vaccine-associated CD4 TCRs predominated at 160-218 and 743-854. Repertoire sampling occurred only after the peak T cell response. Clonal diversity may have been underestimated, and the donors were mostly white British, with more females than males.

Trimming stripped 4 bases from V and 1 base from J, with 16 bases between. The CDR3 sequence is 16 residues long. The germline V gene encodes CDR1 SGHTA and CDR2 FQGNSA. In the case of this clone: The antigen remains undetermined.

TCRdb's table, derived via immunoSEQ multiplex PCR, lists solely in-frame clones and lacks some. The top ten hold 4% to 5.5% of the sample, which has 150,000 or so clones, around 93% seen once. The clonotype was recovered from an adult in good health. V is TRBV7-2 and J is TRBJ1-1; the D gene is possibly TRBD1 (6 bases). Sequencing used peripheral blood, obtained on day 0 of AZD1222 vaccination. CDR3 loop: CASSWGHQIKNTEAFF. As DNA, the CDR3 is TGTGCCAGCAGCTGGGGACACCAGATAAAGAACACTGAAGCTTTCTTT.